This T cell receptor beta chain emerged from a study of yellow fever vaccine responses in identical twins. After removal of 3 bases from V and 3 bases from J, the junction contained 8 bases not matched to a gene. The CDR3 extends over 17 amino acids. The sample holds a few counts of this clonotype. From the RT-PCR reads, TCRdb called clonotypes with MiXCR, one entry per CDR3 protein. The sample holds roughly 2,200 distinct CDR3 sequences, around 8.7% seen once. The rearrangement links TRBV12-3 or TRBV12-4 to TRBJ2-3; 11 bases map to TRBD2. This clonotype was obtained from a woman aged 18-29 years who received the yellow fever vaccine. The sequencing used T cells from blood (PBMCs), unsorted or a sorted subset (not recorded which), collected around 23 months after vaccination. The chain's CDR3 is CASSFGLAGVETDTQYF. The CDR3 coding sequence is TGTGCCAGCAGTTTTGGACTAGCGGGCGTCGAGACAGATACGCAGTATTTT.